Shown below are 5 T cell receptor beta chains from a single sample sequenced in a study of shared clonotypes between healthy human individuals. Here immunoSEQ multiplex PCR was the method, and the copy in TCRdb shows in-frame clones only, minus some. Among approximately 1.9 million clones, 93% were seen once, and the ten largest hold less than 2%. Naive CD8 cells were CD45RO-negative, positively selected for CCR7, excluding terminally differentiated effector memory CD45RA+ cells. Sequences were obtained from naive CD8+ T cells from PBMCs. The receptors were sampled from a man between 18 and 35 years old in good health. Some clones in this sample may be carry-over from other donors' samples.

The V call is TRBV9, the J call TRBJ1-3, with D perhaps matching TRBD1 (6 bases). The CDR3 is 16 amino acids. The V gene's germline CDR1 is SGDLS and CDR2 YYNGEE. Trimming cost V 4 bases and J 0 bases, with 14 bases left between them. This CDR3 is CASSPRGAGSGNTIYF. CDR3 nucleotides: TGTGCCAGCAGCCCCAGGGGCGCAGGCTCTGGAAACACCATATATTTT.

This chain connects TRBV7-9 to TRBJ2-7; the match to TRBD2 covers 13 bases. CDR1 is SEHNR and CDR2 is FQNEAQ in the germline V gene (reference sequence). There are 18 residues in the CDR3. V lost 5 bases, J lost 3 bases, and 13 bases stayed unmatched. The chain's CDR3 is CASSPRQVTSGRFYEQYF. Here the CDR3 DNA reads TGTGCCAGCAGCCCCAGACAGGTGACTAGCGGGAGGTTCTACGAGCAGTACTTC.

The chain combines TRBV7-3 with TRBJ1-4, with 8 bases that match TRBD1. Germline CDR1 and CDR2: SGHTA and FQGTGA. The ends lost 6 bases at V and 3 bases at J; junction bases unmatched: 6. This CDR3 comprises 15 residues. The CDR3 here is CASSVTGGANEKLFF. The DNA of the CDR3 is TGTGCCAGCAGTGTAACAGGGGGAGCTAATGAAAAACTGTTTTTT. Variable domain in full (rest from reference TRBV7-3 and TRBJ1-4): GAGVSQTPSNKVTEKGKYVELRCDPISGHTALYWYRQSLGQGPEFLIYFQGTGAADDSGLPNDRFFAVRPEGSVSTLKIQRTERGDSAVYLCASSVTGGANEKLFFGSGTQLSVL.

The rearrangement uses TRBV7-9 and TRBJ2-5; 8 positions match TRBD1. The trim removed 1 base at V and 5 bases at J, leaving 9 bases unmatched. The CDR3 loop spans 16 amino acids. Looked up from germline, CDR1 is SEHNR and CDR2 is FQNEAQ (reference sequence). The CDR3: CASSLGLGRGLETQYF. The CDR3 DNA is TGTGCCAGCAGCTTAGGGCTTGGCAGGGGGCTTGAGACCCAGTACTTC.

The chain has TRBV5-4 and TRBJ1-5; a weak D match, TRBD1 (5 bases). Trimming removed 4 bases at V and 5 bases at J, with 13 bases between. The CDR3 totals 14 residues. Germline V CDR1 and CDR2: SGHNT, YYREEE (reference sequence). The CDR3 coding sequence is TGTGCCAGCAGCCCACACGGGGGGGATCAGCCCCAGCATTTT. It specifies CASSPHGGDQPQHF.